The 16 T cell receptor beta chains in this list originate from one sample, sequenced in a study of identical twins (dated by TCRdb to the mid-2010s). The library was produced with 5' RACE. The sequencer listed for this sample is Illumina HiSeq 2000. Clones were called with MiXCR by TCRdb after fastp trimmed the public reads at Q25, and only in-frame beta chains were retained. Entries that share a CDR3 protein sequence are merged under the most common genes and DNA. In this sample the table shows 1.5 million to 2 million distinct CDR3 sequences, less than 40% of which occur a single time. The ten largest clones add up to around 0.3% of the sample. The specimen was cord blood. The receptors shown here come from a newborn girl in good health.

The chain recombines TRBV4-2 with TRBJ2-1; 8 nucleotides line up with TRBD2. The CDR3 is 17 residues long. Losses at the gene ends were 1 base for V and 0 bases for J; bases not matched to a gene: 5. Germline V gene data show CDR1 as LGHNA and CDR2 as YNFKEQ. The CDR3 loop is CASSQGRRGASYNEQFF. The CDR3 nucleotides are TGTGCCAGCAGCCAAGGAAGGCGGGGGGCCTCCTACAATGAGCAGTTCTTC.

The chain has TRBV6-2 or TRBV6-3 and TRBJ2-1; D uncertain. The end of the DNA aligns better with TRBJ2-7, so the J call may be wrong. This CDR3 spans 16 amino acids. CDR1 MNHEY and CDR2 SVGEGT come from the germline V gene. As DNA, the CDR3 is TGTGCCAGCAGTTACGGTCAGACCGGCTCCTACAATGAGCAGTACTTC. Translation gives CASSYGQTGSYNEQYF.

This chain joins TRBV4-2 and TRBJ1-1, with a weak D call TRBD1 (5 bases). The ends were cut back, 1 base at V and 0 bases at J, with 12 bases in the middle. CDR1 is LGHNA and CDR2 is YNFKEQ in the germline V gene. This CDR3 comprises 16 residues. CDR3: CASSQGSGAVNTEAFF. The CDR3, as DNA: TGTGCCAGCAGCCAAGGGAGTGGGGCCGTGAACACTGAAGCTTTCTTT.

This clonotype was seen more than once but under ten times. The chain links TRBV27 to TRBJ1-5; D may be TRBD1 (6 bases). Germline assignment: CDR1 MNHEY and CDR2 SMNVEV (reference sequence). V was cut by 3 bases and J by 5 bases, with 11 bases left in between. The CDR3 has 14 residues. The CDR3 reads CASSLNAGDQPQHF. In DNA, the CDR3 is TGTGCCAGCAGTTTGAATGCAGGGGATCAGCCCCAGCATTTT.

The chain carries TRBV21-1 and TRBJ2-4; the table's TRBD1 call for D was not verified on the DNA. TRBV21-1 represents a pseudogene. CDR3 size: 15 residues. The CDR3 region has the DNA TGTGCCAGCAAACCCGTCCCGGGTAGCAAAAACATTCAGTACTTC. Translating gives CASKPVPGSKNIQYF.

The chain has TRBV28 and TRBJ1-2; TRBD1 agrees at 8 bases. The V and J ends lost 5 bases and 0 bases, in that order; junction bases with no gene match: 5. The CDR3 runs to 15 residues. CDR1 is MDHEN, CDR2 SYDVKM, per germline. The CDR3 DNA reads as TGTGCCAGCAGTGCGAGGACAGGGCCTAACTATGGCTACACCTTC. Encoded protein: CASSARTGPNYGYTF.

A few counts support this clonotype. This chain joins TRBV20-1 and TRBJ2-3; tentatively, D is TRBD2 (6 bases). The CDR3 spans 16 residues. V dropped 3 bases and J dropped 1 base, with 17 bases sitting between them. Per the germline V gene, CDR1 is DFQATT and CDR2 is SNEGSKA (reference sequence). The CDR3 nucleotides read TGCAGTGCTAGTTGGGGGGAGATCTTAGGCACAGATACGCAGTATTTT. Its translation: CSASWGEILGTDTQYF.

This clonotype has ten or more counts. The rearrangement joins TRBV24-1 to TRBJ2-1; D is uncertain. V was pared by 5 bases and J by 8 bases, with 9 bases between. This CDR3 has 12 residues. Germline assignment: CDR1 KGHDR and CDR2 SFDVKD. The CDR3 here is CATSVSRDEQFF. The CDR3 nucleotides are TGTGCCACCAGTGTTAGTCGGGATGAGCAGTTCTTC.

In this sample, this clonotype turned up once. The CDR3: CSASARTDGADTQYF. The CDR3 coding sequence is TGCAGTGCTAGCGCCCGGACCGATGGGGCAGATACGCAGTATTTT. This sequence joins TRBV20-1 and TRBJ2-3; no clear D. This CDR3 spans 15 amino acids. Germline V CDR1 and CDR2: DFQATT, SNEGSKA (reference sequence). Trimming left V 3 bases short and J 4 bases short, with 17 bases between.

This clonotype occurred many times. The chain links TRBV3-1 to TRBJ2-1, with TRBD2 identical over 13 bases. After removal of 4 bases from V and 4 bases from J, the junction contained 4 bases not matched to a gene. Germline-derived CDR1 and CDR2 are LGHDT and YNNKEL (reference sequence). The CDR3 extends over 16 amino acids. CDR3 sequence reads: CASSRTSGSPYNEQFF. The CDR3 nucleotides read TGTGCCAGCAGCCGGACTAGCGGGAGTCCATACAATGAGCAGTTCTTC.

The chain carries TRBV29-1 and TRBJ1-2; D may be TRBD1 (6 bases). With 1 base removed from V and 3 bases from J, the gap between germline ends came to 9 bases. CDR1 and CDR2 (germline): SQVTM, ANQGSEA. CDR3 length: 13 residues. The CDR3 reads CSVEVSGDYGYTF. The CDR3 DNA is TGCAGCGTTGAAGTATCAGGGGACTATGGCTACACCTTC.

The chain links TRBV20-1 to TRBJ1-2; no clear D gene. Trimming stripped 6 bases from V and 4 bases from J, with 9 bases between. The CDR3 extends over 11 amino acids. The germline CDR1 and CDR2 sequences are DFQATT and SNEGSKA (reference sequence). The CDR3 DNA follows: TGCAGTGCCAATGGGCCCTATGGCTACACCTTC. Translated: CSANGPYGYTF.

The chain combines TRBV20-1 with TRBJ2-4; D uncertain. The CDR3 covers 15 residues. Trimming left V 1 base short and J 0 bases short, with 10 bases between. The germline gives CDR1 DFQATT, CDR2 SNEGSKA (reference sequence). CDR3 sequence (DNA): TGCAGTGCTAGAGGGCCATCACTAGCCAAAAACATTCAGTACTTC. It encodes CSARGPSLAKNIQYF.

This clonotype was found many times. The rearrangement joins TRBV4-2 to TRBJ2-7; D gene ambiguous. This CDR3 has 14 residues. V was cut by 0 bases and J by 2 bases, with 8 bases left in between. Germline-derived CDR1 and CDR2 are LGHNA and YNFKEQ. The CDR3, as DNA: TGTGCCAGCAGCCAAGATCAGCGAACCTACGAGCAGTACTTC. Protein product: CASSQDQRTYEQYF.

The V gene is TRBV20-1, the J gene TRBJ2-7; 9 bases fit TRBD1. CDR1 and CDR2 from the germline V gene are DFQATT and SNEGSKA (reference sequence). The CDR3 spans 14 residues. V dropped 6 bases and J dropped 3; count of bases not matched to a gene: 9. The CDR3 region is CSASGTGILYEQYF. The CDR3 DNA reads as TGCAGTGCCTCCGGGACAGGGATCCTCTACGAGCAGTACTTC.

The V call is TRBV6-1, the J call TRBJ2-7; 14 bases are a match to TRBD2. The CDR3 runs to 15 residues. CDR1 and CDR2 from the germline V gene are MNHNS and SASEGT. J lost 6 bases, V lost 6 bases, and 7 bases had no gene match. The CDR3 loop is CASSLTSGRAFEQYF. The DNA of the CDR3 is TGTGCCAGCAGCCTGACTAGCGGGAGGGCCTTCGAGCAGTACTTC.